The clone carrying this T cell receptor beta chain came up a few times. Its target is unknown. Then a second PCR, running about 7 to 11 cycles, was carried out with a sample-barcoded 5' primer and a J-beta primer mix. TCRdb reanalysed the 5' RACE reads using MiXCR and keeps one entry per CDR3 protein. The data show roughly 1.9 million distinct CDR3 sequences, with more than 35% seen just once and 20% to 25% held by the top ten. The sample originates from a study of blood T cells in healthy people across ages. The study's findings and limits: Greater diversity and more naive CD4+ cells were seen in long-lived donors than in aged donors.

The source material was blood. The origin of this receptor is a human donor in good health.

CDR3 coding DNA: TGTGCCAGCAGCCAAGCATCTAGCGGGGGGGGTGAGCAGTACTTC. Translated: CASSQASSGGGEQYF. The rearrangement joins TRBV3-1 to TRBJ2-7; TRBD2 matches 12 bases. V shed 1 base and J 7 bases; nucleotides not matched to a gene: 5. Germline CDR1 is LGHDT and CDR2 is YNNKEL (reference sequence). The CDR3 spans 15 residues.